This T cell receptor beta chain is drawn from a study of T cells in Graves' hyperthyroidism and ophthalmopathy. RNA transcripts served as the template for amplifying TCR beta CDR3 regions. Carried out on the TCR CDR3, a first-round RT-PCR used the HTBI primer set. A single record per CDR3 protein comes from TCRdb applying MiXCR to the multiplex PCR reads. The top ten hold 7.5% to 9.5% of the sample, which has approximately 870,000 distinct CDR3 sequences, 38% seen once. Unmatched junction bases numbered 16, after V lost 10 bases and J lost 7 bases. The CDR3 contains 16 residues. The germline V gene encodes CDR1 SGHVS and CDR2 FNYEAQ.

The sequenced material came from blood. The receptor comes from a man aged 18-30 years with Graves' hyperthyroidism. This rearrangement joins TRBV7-6 to TRBJ1-4, with 9 nucleotides matching TRBD1. CDR3 region: CATDPLAGQGGEKLFF. The CDR3 bases are TGTGCCACGGACCCACTAGCGGGACAGGGTGGTGAAAAACTGTTTTTT.